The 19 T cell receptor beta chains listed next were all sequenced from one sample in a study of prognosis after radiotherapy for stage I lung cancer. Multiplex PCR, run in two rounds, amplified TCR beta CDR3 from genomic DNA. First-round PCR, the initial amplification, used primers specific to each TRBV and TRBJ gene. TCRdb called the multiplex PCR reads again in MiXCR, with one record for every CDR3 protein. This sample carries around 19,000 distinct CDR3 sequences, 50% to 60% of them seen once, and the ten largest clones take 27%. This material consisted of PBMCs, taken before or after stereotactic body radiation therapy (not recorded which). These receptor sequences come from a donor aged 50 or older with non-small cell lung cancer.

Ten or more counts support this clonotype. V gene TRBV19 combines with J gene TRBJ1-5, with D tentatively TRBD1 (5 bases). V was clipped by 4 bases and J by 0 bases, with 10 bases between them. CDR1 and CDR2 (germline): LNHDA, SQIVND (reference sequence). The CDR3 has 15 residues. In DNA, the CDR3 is TGTGCCAGTAGTAGCGGGGGGTATAGCAATCAGCCCCAGCATTTT. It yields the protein CASSSGGYSNQPQHF.

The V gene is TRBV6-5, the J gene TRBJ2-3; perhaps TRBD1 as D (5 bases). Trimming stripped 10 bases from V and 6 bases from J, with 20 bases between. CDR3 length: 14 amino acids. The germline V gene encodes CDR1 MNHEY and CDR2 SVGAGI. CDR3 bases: TGTGCCATCATTTACTGGACACCGAGGGATACGCAGTATTTT. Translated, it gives CAIIYWTPRDTQYF.

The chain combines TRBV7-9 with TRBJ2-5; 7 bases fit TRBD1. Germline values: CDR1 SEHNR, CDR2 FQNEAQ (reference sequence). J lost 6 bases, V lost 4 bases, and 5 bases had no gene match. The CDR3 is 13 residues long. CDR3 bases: TGTGCCAGCAGCTACTGGGACAGACAGACCCAGTACTTC. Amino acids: CASSYWDRQTQYF. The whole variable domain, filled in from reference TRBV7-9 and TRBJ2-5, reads DTGVSQNPRHKITKRGQNVTFRCDPISEHNRLYWYRQTLGQGPEFLTYFQNEAQLEKSRLLSDRFSAERPKGSFSTLEIQRTEQGDSAMYLCASSYWDRQTQYFGPGTRLLVL.

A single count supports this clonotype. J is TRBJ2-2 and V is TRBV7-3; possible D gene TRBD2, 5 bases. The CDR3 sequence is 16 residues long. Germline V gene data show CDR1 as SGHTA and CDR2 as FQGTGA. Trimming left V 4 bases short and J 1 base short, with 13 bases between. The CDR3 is CASSSLGIENTGELFF. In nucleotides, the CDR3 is TGTGCCAGCAGCTCCCTCGGGATTGAGAACACCGGGGAGCTGTTTTTT.

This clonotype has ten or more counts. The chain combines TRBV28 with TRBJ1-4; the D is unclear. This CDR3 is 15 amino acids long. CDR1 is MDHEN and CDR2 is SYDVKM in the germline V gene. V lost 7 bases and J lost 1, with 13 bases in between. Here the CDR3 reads CASTSPRETNEKLFF. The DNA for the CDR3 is TGTGCCAGCACCTCCCCCCGGGAAACTAATGAAAAACTGTTTTTT.

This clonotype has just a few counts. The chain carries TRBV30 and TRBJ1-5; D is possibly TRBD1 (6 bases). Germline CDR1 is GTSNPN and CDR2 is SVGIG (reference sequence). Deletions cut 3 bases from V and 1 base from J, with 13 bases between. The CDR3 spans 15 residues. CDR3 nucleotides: TGTGCCTGGAGCCGTGGGCAGGGGAGCAATCAGCCCCAGCATTTT. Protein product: CAWSRGQGSNQPQHF.

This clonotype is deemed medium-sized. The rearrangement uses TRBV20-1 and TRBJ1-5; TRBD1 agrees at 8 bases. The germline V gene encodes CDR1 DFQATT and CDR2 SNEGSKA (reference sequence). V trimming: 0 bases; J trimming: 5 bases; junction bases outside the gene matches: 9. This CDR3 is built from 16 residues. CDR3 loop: CSAREPGTGIYQPQHF. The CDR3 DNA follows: TGCAGTGCTAGAGAGCCCGGGACAGGTATCTATCAGCCCCAGCATTTT.

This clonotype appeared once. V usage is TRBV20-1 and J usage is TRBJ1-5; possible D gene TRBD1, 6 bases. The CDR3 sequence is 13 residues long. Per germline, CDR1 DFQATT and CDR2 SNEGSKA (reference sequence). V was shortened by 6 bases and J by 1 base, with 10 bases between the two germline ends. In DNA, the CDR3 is TGCAGTGCGGGTCAGGGGAGCAATCAGCCCCAGCATTTT. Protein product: CSAGQGSNQPQHF.

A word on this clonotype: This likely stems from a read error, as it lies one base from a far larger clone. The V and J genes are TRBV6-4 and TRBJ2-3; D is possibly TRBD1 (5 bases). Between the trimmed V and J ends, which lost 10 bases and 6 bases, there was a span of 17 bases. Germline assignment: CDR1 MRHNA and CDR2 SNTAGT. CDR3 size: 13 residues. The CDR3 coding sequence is TGTGCCATCAGGGCGAGCTCTGGGGATACGCAGTATTTT. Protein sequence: CAIRASSGDTQYF.

CDR3 residues: CASSLGTSGRPYEQYF. CDR3 DNA: TGCGCCAGCAGCTTGGGAACTAGCGGGAGACCATACGAGCAGTACTTC. This chain connects TRBV5-1 to TRBJ2-7; 11 bases fit TRBD2. The CDR3 totals 16 residues. With 0 bases clipped from V and 4 bases from J, the junction kept 6 bases outside the gene matches. The germline gives CDR1 SGHRS, CDR2 YFSETQ. The full variable domain, its missing parts supplied by reference TRBV5-1 and TRBJ2-7, is KAGVTQTPRYLIKTRGQQVTLSCSPISGHRSVSWYQQTPGQGLQFLFEYFSETQRNKGNFPGRFSGRQFSNSRSEMNVSTLELGDSALYLCASSLGTSGRPYEQYFGPGTRLTVT.

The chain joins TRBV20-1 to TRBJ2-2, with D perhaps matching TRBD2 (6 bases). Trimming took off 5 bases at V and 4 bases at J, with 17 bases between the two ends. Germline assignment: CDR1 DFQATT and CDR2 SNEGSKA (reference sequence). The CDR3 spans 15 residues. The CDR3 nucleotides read TGCAGTGCTCACCTAACGGGACTCAGCACCGGGGAGCTGTTTTTT. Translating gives CSAHLTGLSTGELFF.

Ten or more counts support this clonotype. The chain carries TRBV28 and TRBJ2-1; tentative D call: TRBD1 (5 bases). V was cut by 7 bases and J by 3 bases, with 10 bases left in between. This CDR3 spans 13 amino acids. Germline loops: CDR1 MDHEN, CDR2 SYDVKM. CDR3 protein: CASMLDSYNEQFF. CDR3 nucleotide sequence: TGTGCCAGCATGCTAGACAGCTACAATGAGCAGTTCTTC. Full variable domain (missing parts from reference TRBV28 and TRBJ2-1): DVKVTQSSRYLVKRTGEKVFLECVQDMDHENMFWYRQDPGLGLRLIYFSYDVKMKEKGDIPEGYSVSREKKERFSLILESASTNQTSMYLCASMLDSYNEQFFGPGTRLTVL.

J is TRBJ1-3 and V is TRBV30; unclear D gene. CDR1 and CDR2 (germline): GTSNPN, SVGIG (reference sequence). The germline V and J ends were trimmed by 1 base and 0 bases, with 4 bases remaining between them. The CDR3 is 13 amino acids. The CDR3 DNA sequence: TGTGCCTGGAGTGGTGACTCTGGAAACACCATATATTTT. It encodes CAWSGDSGNTIYF.

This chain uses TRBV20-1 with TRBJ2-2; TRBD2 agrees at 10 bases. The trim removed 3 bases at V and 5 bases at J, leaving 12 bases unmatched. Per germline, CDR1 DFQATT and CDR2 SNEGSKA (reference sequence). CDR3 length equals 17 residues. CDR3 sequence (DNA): TGCAGTGCTAGGTGGCTAGCGGGAGCCGGAGTGACCGGGGAGCTGTTTTTT. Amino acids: CSARWLAGAGVTGELFF.

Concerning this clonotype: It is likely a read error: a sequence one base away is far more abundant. The CDR3 region is CAIRNGQTLEQYF. CDR3 DNA: TGTGCCATCAGGAACGGACAGACTTTAGAGCAGTACTTC. The gene calls are TRBV27 and TRBJ2-7; a weak D match, TRBD1 (6 bases). V lost 10 bases and J 7 bases, leaving 20 bases between the germline ends. Germline CDR1 reads MNHEY; CDR2 reads SMNVEV (reference sequence). The CDR3 has 13 amino acids.

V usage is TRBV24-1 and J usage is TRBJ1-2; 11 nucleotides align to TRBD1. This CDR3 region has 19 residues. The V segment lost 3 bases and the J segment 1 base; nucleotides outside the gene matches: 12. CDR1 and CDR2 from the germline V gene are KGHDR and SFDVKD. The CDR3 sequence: CATSDQPGTGGSDNYGYTF. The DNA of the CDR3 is TGTGCCACCAGTGATCAACCAGGGACAGGGGGATCCGATAACTATGGCTACACCTTC.

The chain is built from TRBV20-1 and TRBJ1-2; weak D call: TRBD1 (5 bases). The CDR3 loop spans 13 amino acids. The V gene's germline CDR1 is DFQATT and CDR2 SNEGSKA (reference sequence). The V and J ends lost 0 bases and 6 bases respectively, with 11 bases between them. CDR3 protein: CSARDPGIHGYTF. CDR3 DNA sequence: TGCAGTGCTAGAGACCCAGGGATCCATGGCTACACCTTC.

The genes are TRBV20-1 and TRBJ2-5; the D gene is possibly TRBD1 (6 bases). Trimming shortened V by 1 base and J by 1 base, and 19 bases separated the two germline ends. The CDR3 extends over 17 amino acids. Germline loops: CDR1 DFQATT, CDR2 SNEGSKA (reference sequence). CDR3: CSARVRGTQAAQETQYF. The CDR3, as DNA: TGCAGTGCTAGAGTTCGAGGGACACAGGCTGCCCAAGAGACCCAGTACTTC.

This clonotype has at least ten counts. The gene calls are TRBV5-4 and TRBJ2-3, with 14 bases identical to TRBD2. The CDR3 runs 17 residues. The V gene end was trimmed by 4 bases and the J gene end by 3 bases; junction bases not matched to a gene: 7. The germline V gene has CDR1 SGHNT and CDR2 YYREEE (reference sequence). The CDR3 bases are TGTGCCAGCAGCCCAAACGGACTAGCGGGAGGTACAGATACGCAGTATTTT. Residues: CASSPNGLAGGTDTQYF.